This T cell receptor (beta chain) was identified during a study of T cell repertoires in cytomegalovirus infection. Study-wide context: As its CMV epitopes, the study selected recently identified HLA-C-restricted and well-studied HLA-B-restricted targets. Public TCR beta signatures provided an indication of both CMV infection and a matching HLA type. Study-wide results and caveats: Dominating the ex vivo response were HLA-C-restricted CMV-specific TCR beta clonotypes. Individuals carrying CMV plus the relevant HLA were identified by cumulative frequency of public TCR beta families.

With regard to this clonotype: The antigen is not known.

The CDR3 length is 18 residues. Trimming cost V 1 base and J 2 bases; bases outside gene matches: 11. Germline values: CDR1 SGHDN, CDR2 FVKESK. MiXCR was run by TCRdb on the reads, yielding one entry per CDR3 protein. The sample consists of about 830,000 distinct CDR3 sequences, about 30% of them appearing once. The rearrangement links TRBV14 to TRBJ2-1; TRBD2 aligns across 7 bases. The starting material was cultured CD8+ T cells from PBMCs, obtained from culture after CMV antigen stimulation. The sequence was collected from a human donor in good health (CMV status not recorded). Some clones in this sample may be carry-over from other donors' samples. In DNA form, the CDR3 reads TGTGCCAGCAGCCAAGGACTTCTCAGCGGGGACCCCTACAATGAGCAGTTCTTC. Translation: CASSQGLLSGDPYNEQFF.